What follows describes a single TCR beta chain. What it recognizes is unknown. The protocol was immunoSEQ multiplex PCR, while the TCRdb copy is restricted to in-frame clones and leaves out a portion. This table holds 2,000 to 3,000 clones, about 72% found once. These data originate in a study of somatic mutations in cytotoxic T cells in rheumatoid arthritis. At the level of the study: Peripheral blood samples of 25 to 35 ml EDTA were taken from patients directly after diagnosis and before treatment. T-cell populations stained with V beta antibodies were in some cases flow-sorted at nearly 100% purity, including V beta1+ cells that were sequenced for TCRB.

General observations from the study: Antigens targeted by the expanded CD8+ clones were unknown. In rheumatoid arthritis patients, unlike healthy controls, CD8+ clonality rose with age.

This CDR3 spans 15 amino acids. V gave up 4 bases and J gave up 3 bases; unmatched junction bases: 6. CDR1 is SEHNR, CDR2 FQNEAQ, per germline (reference sequence). This clonotype originated in a woman between 40 and 50 years old with rheumatoid arthritis. The J gene is TRBJ2-7, the V gene TRBV7-9; TRBD1 aligns across 10 bases. The sample was CD8+ T cells sorted from blood. CDR3 region: CASSSPGTGDYEQYF. Here the CDR3 DNA reads TGTGCCAGCAGCTCCCCTGGGACAGGGGACTACGAGCAGTACTTC.